A selection of T cell receptor beta chains follows, all from one sample in a study of CD8+ T cells in alopecia areata. Only in-frame clones appear in the TCRdb table, and some are missing; sequencing was by immunoSEQ multiplex PCR. This repertoire shows about 120,000 clones, around two fifths found once; its top ten account for approximately 2.8%. The sequencing sample was made of CD4+ T cells sorted from blood. The receptors derive from a human donor with alopecia areata. CDR3s include the opening cysteine and the closing phenylalanine or tryptophan. The D gene is left open where the match is weak. A clone size is listed for some rows: how often the clone was seen (once, few, many), or a class if it is expanded.

NA	NA	TRBV11-2	TRBJ2-5	TGTGCCAGCAGCTTGGATAGGGAGACCCAGTACTTC	CASSLDRETQYF
NA	NA	TRBV2	TRBJ2-1	TGTGCCAGCAGTGAATGGGTGGATTACAATGAGCAGTTCTTC	CASSEWVDYNEQFF
NA	few	TRBV11-1	TRBJ2-1	TGTGCCAGCAGCCCCCGGGGTGGGAATGAGCAGTTCTTC	CASSPRGGNEQFF
NA	NA	TRBV7-3	TRBJ1-1	TGTGCCAGCAGCTTACTCCCTGGGACTGAAGCTTTCTTT	CASSLLPGTEAFF
TRBD2	few	TRBV28	TRBJ2-3	TGTGCCACCCTGACTAGCGGGGGGATAGATACGCAGTATTTT	CATLTSGGIDTQYF
TRBD2	few	TRBV29-1	TRBJ2-7	TGCAGCGTTGGGACTAGCGTTTACGAGCAGTACTTC	CSVGTSVYEQYF
TRBD1	NA	TRBV18	TRBJ1-1	TGTGCCAGCTCAACAGGGACAGGGGCCACTGAAGCTTTCTTT	CASSTGTGATEAFF
TRBD2	NA	TRBV30	TRBJ2-7	TGTGCCTGGGCTAGCGGGAGTCTGATAGAGCAGTACTTC	CAWASGSLIEQYF
TRBD2	once	TRBV11-2	TRBJ2-3	TGTGCCAGCAGCCCGACTAGCGGGGGGGGAAATACGCAGTATTTT	CASSPTSGGGNTQYF
NA	few	TRBV9	TRBJ2-5	TGTGCCAGCAGCGTGAGGGGAGGTTACTTC	CASSVRGGYF
TRBD1	NA	TRBV20-1	TRBJ2-7	TGCAGTGTTACAGGGGTCTACGAGCAGTACTTC	CSVTGVYEQYF
NA	NA	TRBV29-1	TRBJ1-5	TGCAGCGTTGTTGTCGCGAGCAATCAGCCCCAGCATTTT	CSVVVASNQPQHF
TRBD1	NA	TRBV29-1	TRBJ2-5	TGCAGCGCACTGGGACAGCAAGAGACCCAGTACTTC	CSALGQQETQYF
NA	NA	TRBV27	TRBJ2-2	TGTGCCAGCAGTTCAGACCGGGTCGGGTCCGGGGAGCTGTTTTTT	CASSSDRVGSGELFF
NA	NA	TRBV6-5	TRBJ2-5	TGTGCCAGCAGTTACCAAGAGACCCAGTACTTC	CASSYQETQYF